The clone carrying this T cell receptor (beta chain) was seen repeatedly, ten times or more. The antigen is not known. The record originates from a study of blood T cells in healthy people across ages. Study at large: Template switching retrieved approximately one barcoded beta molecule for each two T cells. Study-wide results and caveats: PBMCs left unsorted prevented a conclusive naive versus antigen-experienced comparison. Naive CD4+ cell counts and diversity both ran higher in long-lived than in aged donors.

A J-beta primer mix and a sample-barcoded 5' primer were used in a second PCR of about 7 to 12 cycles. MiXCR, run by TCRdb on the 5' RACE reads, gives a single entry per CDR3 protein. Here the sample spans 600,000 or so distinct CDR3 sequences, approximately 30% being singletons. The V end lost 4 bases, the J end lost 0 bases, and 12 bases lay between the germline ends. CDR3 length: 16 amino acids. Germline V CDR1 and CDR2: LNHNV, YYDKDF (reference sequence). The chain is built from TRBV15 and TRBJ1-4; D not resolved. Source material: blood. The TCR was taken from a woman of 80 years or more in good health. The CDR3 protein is CATSTTKLATNEKLFF. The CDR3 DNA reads TGTGCCACCAGCACAACAAAATTAGCAACTAATGAAAAACTGTTTTTT.